This T cell receptor beta chain was recovered during a study of naive and memory T cell subsets. TCR cDNA received a 3' ligated oligonucleotide that carried a UMI. Whole-blood samples were 2 to 2.5 ml of peripheral blood from healthy adult volunteers. Input was 1 to 1000 ng of DNase-treated total RNA without cell sorting. Four PCR rounds used nested alpha and beta constant region primers plus the SP2 primer. TCRdb re-called the 5' RACE reads with MiXCR, one entry per CDR3 protein. The sample shows 56,000 or so distinct CDR3 sequences, around 7.3% of them seen only once. Many counts were recorded for this clonotype. Its antigen is as yet unknown. Study-wide results and caveats: This RNA-based method may be sensitive to activation-related transcript changes.

This CDR3 contains 14 residues. V lost 5 bases, J lost 1 base, and 12 bases lay in between. In germline, CDR1 is SGHAT, CDR2 FQNNGV. The V gene is TRBV11-2, the J gene TRBJ2-7; D may correspond to TRBD1 or TRBD2 (5 bases each). This receptor was obtained from a female donor in good health. The CDR3 protein is CASSPQGASYEQYF. The CDR3 DNA reads as TGTGCCAGCAGCCCCCAGGGAGCATCCTACGAGCAGTACTTC.